This TCR beta chain was captured by sequencing in a study of blood T cells in healthy people across ages. The second PCR ran about 6 to 11 cycles with a sample-barcoded 5' primer and J-beta primers. TCRdb re-analysed the 5' RACE reads in MiXCR, keeping a single row per CDR3 protein. The sample shows some 1.4 million distinct CDR3 sequences, 35% to 45% of them seen only once. Between the trimmed V and J ends, which lost 3 bases and 0 bases, there was a span of 12 bases. This CDR3 region has 15 residues. The sequence was obtained from a woman aged 18 to 35 in good health. Sequenced: blood. This chain connects TRBV12-3 or TRBV12-4 to TRBJ2-7; no definite D call. The CDR3 DNA sequence: TGTGCCAGCAGTTTGGATCAGGTTCTCTCCTACGAGCAGTACTTC. Amino acid sequence: CASSLDQVLSYEQYF.